Listed here are 16 T cell receptor beta chains from one sample, sequenced in a study of blood T cell repertoires in COVID-19. Using immunoSEQ multiplex PCR, the repertoire was profiled, and TCRdb retains in-frame clones only, with some absent. The sample holds approximately 360,000 clones, over 75% seen once. What was sequenced was PBMCs or T cells enriched from blood (not recorded which). These receptors all stem from a woman aged 30 to 39 with acute COVID-19.

This rearrangement joins TRBV30 to TRBJ2-7; D perhaps matches TRBD2 (5 bases). Germline V gene sequence: CDR1 GTSNPN, CDR2 SVGIG (reference sequence). This CDR3 is built from 11 residues. Trimming took off 5 bases at V and 4 bases at J, with 9 bases between the two ends. The DNA of the CDR3 is TGTGCCTGGGGGGAGAGATACGAGCAGTACTTC. This codes for CAWGERYEQYF.

The V and J genes are TRBV5-1 and TRBJ1-2; 8 bases agree with TRBD1. The CDR3 has 15 residues. The junction had 12 bases not matched to a gene; V was cut back by 4 bases and J by 7 bases. Germline V gene data show CDR1 as SGHRS and CDR2 as YFSETQ. The CDR3 is CASSPDRGIVSGYTF. The CDR3 DNA follows: TGCGCCAGCAGCCCTGACAGGGGAATCGTAAGTGGCTACACCTTC.

J is TRBJ1-5 and V is TRBV19; weak D call: TRBD1 (5 bases). The CDR3 runs 17 residues. Germline CDR1 is LNHDA and CDR2 is SQIVND (reference sequence). V lost 3 bases to trimming and J lost 4 bases, with 19 bases between them. CDR3 nucleotide sequence: TGTGCCAGTAGTATTGGGGCCACAGTACCCTCTAATCAGCCCCAGCATTTT. It translates to CASSIGATVPSNQPQHF.

This clone occurred once. The chain is built from TRBV12-5 and TRBJ1-1, with 7 bases aligning to TRBD1. V gave up 7 bases and J gave up 4 bases; unmatched junction bases: 6. Germline lookup yields CDR1 LGHNT and CDR2 FRNRAP. The CDR3 has 13 amino acids. For the CDR3, the DNA is TGTGCTAGTGTCTATGAGGGGGCCACTGAAGCTTTCTTT. Its protein is CASVYEGATEAFF.

This clone was seen just once. V and J are TRBV5-1 and TRBJ1-6, with D possibly being TRBD1 (6 bases). The V gene's germline CDR1 is SGHRS and CDR2 YFSETQ. V dropped 4 bases and J dropped 6 bases, with 11 bases sitting between them. This CDR3 has 14 amino acids. Here the CDR3 DNA reads TGCGCCAGCAGCCTTGGACAGAGTAATTCACCCCTCCACTTT. Amino acids: CASSLGQSNSPLHF.

V and J are TRBV4-1 and TRBJ2-7; 7 bases are a match to TRBD1. Losses at the gene ends were 1 base for V and 2 bases for J; bases not matched to a gene: 17. CDR3 size: 19 residues. Germline CDR1 MGHRA, CDR2 YSYEKL. In nucleotides, the CDR3 is TGCGCCAGCAGCCAAGTGCGGTGGCTTGGGACAGATCCTACCTACGAGCAGTACTTC. Amino acid sequence: CASSQVRWLGTDPTYEQYF.

DNA of the CDR3: TGCGCCAGCAGCTTATCGGACACCTCCTACGAGCAGTACTTC. Amino acids: CASSLSDTSYEQYF. V is TRBV5-1 and J is TRBJ2-7, with D perhaps matching TRBD1 (5 bases). The CDR3 is 14 residues long. Trimming took 2 bases from V and 0 from J, leaving 9 bases between them. Germline CDR1 is SGHRS and CDR2 is YFSETQ.

In its sample, this clone was seen once. The chain couples TRBV9 to TRBJ2-1; possible D gene TRBD2, 6 bases. The CDR3 length is 14 residues. Trimming cost V 4 bases and J 4 bases, with 12 bases left between them. Germline values: CDR1 SGDLS, CDR2 YYNGEE. The CDR3 sequence is CASSPGTLYNEQFF. The DNA of the CDR3 is TGTGCCAGCAGCCCAGGGACTTTATACAATGAGCAGTTCTTC.

V and J are TRBV4-3 and TRBJ2-1; TRBD2 might be the D (5 bases). V was clipped by 0 bases and J by 9 bases, with 24 bases between them. The CDR3 totals 18 residues. CDR1 and CDR2 (germline): LGHNA, YSLEER. In DNA, the CDR3 is TGCGCCAGCAGCCAAGACCTAGTCTTCGAGGGATTGGGGATTGAGCAGTTCTTC. Translated, it gives CASSQDLVFEGLGIEQFF.

Here the CDR3 DNA reads TGTGCCAGCAGCTTCCCTTTTCTGCGAACAGGGGGAAACACCATATATTTT. The encoded protein is CASSFPFLRTGGNTIYF. The V and J genes are TRBV7-8 and TRBJ1-3, with D possibly being TRBD1 (6 bases). Trimming removed 3 bases at V and 4 bases at J, with 19 bases between. Germline V gene lookup returns CDR1 SGHVS and CDR2 FQNEAQ. CDR3 length equals 17 residues.

The CDR3: CASGADRANTGELFF. Here the CDR3 DNA reads TGTGCCAGCGGGGCGGACAGGGCGAACACCGGGGAGCTGTTTTTT. The chain employs TRBV2 and TRBJ2-2; 8 bases match TRBD1. The length of the CDR3 is 15 residues. Germline lookup yields CDR1 SNHLY and CDR2 FYNNEI. The trim removed 8 bases at V and 0 bases at J, leaving 5 bases unmatched.

The genes are TRBV24-1 and TRBJ2-2, with a possible D match to TRBD1 (6 bases). V dropped 4 bases and J dropped 4 bases, with 18 bases sitting between them. Per the germline V gene, CDR1 is KGHDR and CDR2 is SFDVKD. This CDR3 spans 17 amino acids. The CDR3 loop reads CATSDRRLGGVTGELFF. Here the CDR3 DNA reads TGTGCCACCAGTGACCGACGGTTAGGGGGAGTCACCGGGGAGCTGTTTTTT.

The count of this clone is one. V usage is TRBV4-1 and J usage is TRBJ2-7; 11 bases are a match to TRBD2. The germline V gene encodes CDR1 MGHRA and CDR2 YSYEKL. The CDR3 is 15 residues long. The V segment lost 1 base and the J segment 7 bases; nucleotides outside the gene matches: 6. CDR3 in DNA: TGCGCCAGCAGCCAAGGTCCTAGCGGGGGGCGGGAGCAGTACTTC. It specifies CASSQGPSGGREQYF.

V is TRBV19 and J is TRBJ1-2; the D is unclear. V lost 3 bases, J lost 6 bases, and 14 bases lay in between. From germline, CDR1 is LNHDA and CDR2 SQIVND (reference sequence). The CDR3 covers 14 residues. The CDR3 protein is CASSMKGGWDGYTF. Here the CDR3 DNA reads TGTGCCAGTAGTATGAAAGGAGGCTGGGATGGCTACACCTTC.

The J gene is TRBJ1-4, the V gene TRBV5-1, with D possibly being TRBD1 (6 bases). The CDR3 is made up of 15 amino acids. Germline CDR1 and CDR2: SGHRS and YFSETQ. The ends were cut back, 5 bases at V and 4 bases at J, with 15 bases in the middle. The CDR3 sequence: CASSTGTPNNEKLFF. The CDR3 DNA reads TGCGCCAGCAGTACCGGGACACCTAATAATGAAAAACTGTTTTTT. Full variable domain (remainder filled in from reference TRBV5-1 and TRBJ1-4): KAGVTQTPRYLIKTRGQQVTLSCSPISGHRSVSWYQQTPGQGLQFLFEYFSETQRNKGNFPGRFSGRQFSNSRSEMNVSTLELGDSALYLCASSTGTPNNEKLFFGSGTQLSVL.

This chain links TRBV25-1 with TRBJ1-1, with D tentatively TRBD1 (6 bases). The CDR3 loop spans 16 amino acids. CDR1 is MGHDK and CDR2 is SYGVNS in the germline V gene. Trimming shortened V by 7 bases and J by 1 base, and 19 bases separated the two germline ends. The CDR3 DNA reads TGTGCCAGCACCTCTTTCGGGGGGCGGGGGAACACTGAAGCTTTCTTT. Protein: CASTSFGGRGNTEAFF.